These 31 T cell receptor beta chains came from one sample sequenced in a study of T cell changes during pregnancy in multiple sclerosis. The repertoire was sequenced with immunoSEQ multiplex PCR; TCRdb's copy has only in-frame clones and lacks some. Of about 67,000 clones in the sample, approximately 92% were seen once. The sequences come from peripheral blood, collected in the first trimester of pregnancy. These receptors were collected from a female donor with multiple sclerosis, enrolled in a pregnancy study.

This chain links TRBV6-5 with TRBJ2-5; 10 nucleotides agree with TRBD1. This CDR3 contains 15 residues. Germline assignment: CDR1 MNHEY and CDR2 SVGAGI. Trimming cost V 5 bases and J 7 bases; bases outside gene matches: 10. CDR3 in amino acids: CASSATGGPGGTQYF. CDR3 DNA sequence: TGTGCCAGCAGTGCGACAGGGGGCCCGGGTGGGACCCAGTACTTC.

This chain uses TRBV7-9 with TRBJ2-7, with D uncertain. This CDR3 is built from 14 residues. Looked up from germline, CDR1 is SEHNR and CDR2 is FQNEAQ (reference sequence). V lost 2 bases and J 2 bases, leaving 10 bases between the germline ends. In DNA, the CDR3 is TGTGCCAGCAGCTTAAGAAGCGACCCCTACGAGCAGTACTTC. It is translated as CASSLRSDPYEQYF.

This chain joins TRBV28 and TRBJ1-5; D not resolved. There are 14 residues in the CDR3. V lost 3 bases and J 1 base, leaving 7 bases between the germline ends. Per germline, CDR1 MDHEN and CDR2 SYDVKM. The CDR3 sequence: CASSFRSSNQPQHF. The CDR3 nucleotides are TGTGCCAGCAGTTTCCGGTCCAGCAATCAGCCCCAGCATTTT.

This clone was seen a single time. V and J are TRBV5-6 and TRBJ2-3; 7 nucleotides align to TRBD1. The germline CDR1 and CDR2 sequences are SGHDT and YYEEEE. The ends lost 4 bases at V and 4 bases at J; junction bases unmatched: 9. CDR3 size: 15 residues. CDR3 residues: CASSPRQGFSDTQYF. DNA of the CDR3: TGTGCCAGCAGCCCCAGACAGGGATTTTCAGATACGCAGTATTTT.

On this clone itself: This CDR3 is also generated by other DNA sequences in the sample. The chain links TRBV2 to TRBJ2-7, with a weak D call TRBD2 (6 bases). Germline CDR1 is SNHLY and CDR2 is FYNNEI. The CDR3 runs to 13 residues. V was pared by 4 bases and J by 5 bases, with 12 bases between. CDR3 residues: CASSAGTQDEQYF. For the CDR3, the DNA is TGTGCCAGCAGTGCCGGGACTCAGGACGAGCAGTACTTC.

The rearrangement uses TRBV27 and TRBJ2-6, with D possibly matching TRBD1 (5 bases). The CDR3 covers 16 residues. Germline CDR1 and CDR2: MNHEY and SMNVEV (reference sequence). Trimming pared 5 bases from V and 4 bases from J, leaving 15 bases between. CDR3 in DNA: TGTGCCAGCAGTGTTCTCAGGGATTCCGGGGCCAACGTCCTGACTTTC. Protein sequence: CASSVLRDSGANVLTF.

The chain combines TRBV30 with TRBJ2-1; D may be TRBD1 (6 bases). Germline V CDR1 and CDR2: GTSNPN, SVGIG (reference sequence). The CDR3 consists of 14 residues. V lost 2 bases and J 5 bases, leaving 13 bases between the germline ends. CDR3 loop: CAWSTGLTHNEQFF. The CDR3 bases are TGTGCCTGGAGTACAGGGTTGACACACAATGAGCAGTTCTTC.

This sequence joins TRBV6-5 and TRBJ2-1; 7 bases fit TRBD2. This CDR3 is built from 16 residues. Germline V gene data show CDR1 as MNHEY and CDR2 as SVGAGI. The V gene end was trimmed by 0 bases and the J gene end by 6 bases; junction bases not matched to a gene: 8. CDR3 residues: CASSYSAGAARNEQFF. The CDR3 DNA reads as TGTGCCAGCAGTTACTCGGCGGGAGCAGCGCGCAATGAGCAGTTCTTC.

CDR3: CASSLEGQPITDTQYF. The CDR3 nucleotides read TGCGCCAGCAGCTTGGAGGGACAGCCGATCACAGATACGCAGTATTTT. V and J are TRBV5-1 and TRBJ2-3, with 7 bases fitting TRBD1. CDR3 size: 16 residues. Germline loops: CDR1 SGHRS, CDR2 YFSETQ. V gave up 0 bases and J gave up 2 bases; unmatched junction bases: 6. Complete variable domain (other parts from reference TRBV5-1 and TRBJ2-3): KAGVTQTPRYLIKTRGQQVTLSCSPISGHRSVSWYQQTPGQGLQFLFEYFSETQRNKGNFPGRFSGRQFSNSRSEMNVSTLELGDSALYLCASSLEGQPITDTQYFGPGTRLTVL.

This clone has just a few counts. The chain uses TRBV2 and TRBJ1-1; D is unclear. Germline values: CDR1 SNHLY, CDR2 FYNNEI. Trimming shortened V by 5 bases and J by 1 base, and 11 bases separated the two germline ends. CDR3 length equals 14 residues. CDR3 in amino acids: CASSRTSGNTEAFF. The CDR3 DNA follows: TGTGCCAGCAGTCGAACCTCAGGGAACACTGAAGCTTTCTTT.

The J gene is TRBJ1-1, the V gene TRBV10-3, with TRBD1 as a possible D gene (6 bases). This CDR3 is built from 14 residues. The ends were cut back, 6 bases at V and 1 base at J, with 12 bases in the middle. Germline V gene sequence: CDR1 ENHRY, CDR2 SYGVKD. The CDR3 coding sequence is TGTGCCATCAGGGACAGCGAGAAGAACACTGAAGCTTTCTTT. It yields the protein CAIRDSEKNTEAFF.

The CDR3 DNA reads TGTGCCTGGAGGACTAGCGGGACCAATGAGCAGTTCTTC. Translating it yields CAWRTSGTNEQFF. This chain uses TRBV30 with TRBJ2-1; 11 nucleotides line up with TRBD2. With V trimmed by 3 bases and J by 6 bases, 1 base remained unmatched. Per germline, CDR1 GTSNPN and CDR2 SVGIG (reference sequence). This CDR3 has 13 amino acids.

The chain combines TRBV6-6 with TRBJ2-7; perhaps TRBD1 as D (6 bases). V was pared by 2 bases and J by 0 bases, with 14 bases between. CDR3 length: 16 residues. Germline V lookup: CDR1 MNHNY, CDR2 SVGAGI (reference sequence). The CDR3 nucleotides are TGTGCCAGCAGTTACGGATTCCGACAGGACTCCTACGAGCAGTACTTC. Translation gives CASSYGFRQDSYEQYF.

This clone occurred once. The rearrangement uses TRBV9 and TRBJ1-2; D perhaps matches TRBD1 (5 bases). The CDR3 is 14 residues long. Germline-derived CDR1 and CDR2 are SGDLS and YYNGEE. Trimming stripped 2 bases from V and 7 bases from J, with 15 bases between. The CDR3 bases are TGTGCCAGCAGCGTGGACGGCAGGGCGACTGGCTACACCTTC. As protein: CASSVDGRATGYTF.

This chain's CDR3 is CASSVGGAAWDEQYF. CDR3 DNA: TGTGCCAGCAGCGTAGGCGGGGCCGCCTGGGACGAGCAGTACTTC. The chain links TRBV9 to TRBJ2-7; tentatively, D is TRBD2 (6 bases). CDR1 is SGDLS, CDR2 YYNGEE, per germline. With 0 bases removed from V and 5 bases from J, the gap between germline ends came to 15 bases. The CDR3 contains 15 residues.

This clone was seen a single time. The chain combines TRBV6-5 with TRBJ2-5; a possible D gene is TRBD2 (6 bases). Between the trimmed V and J ends, which lost 9 bases and 2 bases, there was a span of 10 bases. CDR1 is MNHEY and CDR2 is SVGAGI in the germline V gene. CDR3 length: 12 amino acids. This CDR3 is CARGRGQETQYF. Written as DNA, the CDR3 is TGTGCCAGGGGCCGGGGGCAAGAGACCCAGTACTTC.

This rearrangement joins TRBV27 to TRBJ1-1; 7 nucleotides align to TRBD1. The germline V gene encodes CDR1 MNHEY and CDR2 SMNVEV (reference sequence). V was pared by 0 bases and J by 4 bases, with 11 bases of the junction left unmatched. The CDR3 has 17 residues. The CDR3 here is CASSLSSGNDRATEAFF. DNA of the CDR3: TGTGCCAGCAGTTTATCGTCAGGTAATGACAGGGCCACTGAAGCTTTCTTT.

The rearrangement links TRBV7-9 to TRBJ1-2, with unresolved D. CDR3 length equals 15 residues. The germline gives CDR1 SEHNR, CDR2 FQNEAQ (reference sequence). Trimming pared 0 bases from V and 0 bases from J, leaving 8 bases between. The DNA for the CDR3 is TGTGCCAGCAGCTTAGCAGGAGGAACTAACTATGGCTACACCTTC. Its translation is CASSLAGGTNYGYTF.

This chain joins TRBV29-1 and TRBJ2-3; D unclear. Germline V gene lookup returns CDR1 SQVTM and CDR2 ANQGSEA. Trimming removed 5 bases at V and 2 bases at J, with 11 bases between. The CDR3 is made up of 13 amino acids. The CDR3 spells CSVNTDFTDTQYF. The CDR3 DNA reads as TGCAGCGTTAATACAGATTTCACAGATACGCAGTATTTT.

The chain is built from TRBV5-4 and TRBJ1-2; D gene ambiguous. V lost 4 bases and J 7 bases, leaving 23 bases between the germline ends. CDR1 is SGHNT, CDR2 YYREEE, per germline (reference sequence). The CDR3 spans 16 residues. Here the CDR3 reads CASSPPRMSGSSGYTF. CDR3 DNA: TGTGCCAGCAGCCCCCCCCGGATGTCCGGGTCGTCTGGCTACACCTTC.

This chain links TRBV5-4 with TRBJ1-2; TRBD1 aligns across 7 bases. The CDR3 contains 14 residues. Germline CDR1 and CDR2: SGHNT and YYREEE (reference sequence). Trimming cost V 0 bases and J 8 bases; bases outside gene matches: 7. The CDR3 DNA is TGTGCCAGCAGCTTGGGACAGGGAGGTGAGGGCTACACCTTC. Its translation is CASSLGQGGEGYTF.

The count of this clone is one. V gene TRBV25-1 combines with J gene TRBJ1-2; D is perhaps TRBD1 (6 bases). The CDR3 is 18 amino acids. Trimming removed 2 bases from V and 0 bases from J, with 19 bases in between. The germline gives CDR1 MGHDK, CDR2 SYGVNS. CDR3 region: CASSEARGRRGANYGYTF. DNA for the CDR3: TGTGCCAGCAGTGAAGCCCGTGGCCGCAGGGGCGCTAACTATGGCTACACCTTC.

The chain recombines TRBV7-3 with TRBJ2-2, with a weak D call TRBD1 (5 bases). V lost 4 bases to trimming and J lost 6 bases, with 9 bases between them. Per germline, CDR1 SGHTA and CDR2 FQGTGA. This CDR3 is 13 amino acids long. The CDR3 loop is CASSSSGPGELFF. CDR3 bases: TGTGCCAGCAGCTCCTCAGGGCCCGGGGAGCTGTTTTTT.

This rearrangement joins TRBV7-9 to TRBJ2-3; D gene ambiguous. The ends were cut back, 1 base at V and 1 base at J, with 12 bases in the middle. There are 16 residues in the CDR3. The germline gives CDR1 SEHNR, CDR2 FQNEAQ (reference sequence). The CDR3 region is CASSLVASPRTDTQYF. DNA of the CDR3: TGTGCCAGCAGCTTAGTGGCTTCTCCGCGCACAGATACGCAGTATTTT.

This clone was seen a handful of times. This chain joins TRBV6-5 and TRBJ2-5; 15 bases are a match to TRBD2. The V gene's germline CDR1 is MNHEY and CDR2 SVGAGI. V lost 4 bases, J lost 4 bases, and 4 bases stayed unmatched. The CDR3 sequence is 16 residues long. The CDR3 loop is CASSSGTSGGRETQYF. DNA of the CDR3: TGTGCCAGCAGTTCTGGGACTAGCGGGGGGCGAGAGACCCAGTACTTC.

The genes are TRBV9 and TRBJ1-2; maybe TRBD1 (6 bases). From germline, CDR1 is SGDLS and CDR2 YYNGEE. V gave up 7 bases and J gave up 6 bases, with 16 bases separating them. This CDR3 has 13 residues. The CDR3 region has the DNA TGTGCCAGCTCCGGGACAAGTTCAGATGGCTACACCTTC. It yields the protein CASSGTSSDGYTF.

This chain connects TRBV30 to TRBJ2-3; 11 bases are shared with TRBD2. Germline-derived CDR1 and CDR2 are GTSNPN and SVGIG (reference sequence). This CDR3 is built from 14 residues. Losses at the gene ends were 6 bases for V and 4 bases for J; bases not matched to a gene: 6. Here the CDR3 reads CACFLAGGPDTQYF. For the CDR3, the DNA is TGTGCCTGTTTTCTAGCGGGAGGACCAGATACGCAGTATTTT. Filled out from reference TRBV30 and TRBJ2-3, the complete variable domain reads SQTIHQWPATLVQPVGSPLSLECTVEGTSNPNLYWYRQAAGRGLQLLFYSVGIGQISSEVPQNLSASRPQDRQFILSSKKLLLSDSGFYLCACFLAGGPDTQYFGPGTRLTVL.

The V call is TRBV29-1, the J call TRBJ1-2; D gene unclear. CDR1 SQVTM and CDR2 ANQGSEA come from the germline V gene. There are 11 residues in the CDR3. The V end was cut by 6 bases, the J end by 8 bases, with 13 bases between. CDR3 bases: TGCAGCGTAGACGGACTTGACGGCTACACCTTC. It encodes CSVDGLDGYTF.

This chain links TRBV28 with TRBJ2-5, with D maybe TRBD2 (5 bases). The germline V gene encodes CDR1 MDHEN and CDR2 SYDVKM. The CDR3 covers 14 residues. Trimming stripped 5 bases from V and 3 bases from J, with 13 bases between. CDR3 DNA: TGTGCCAGCAGTCCCAAGACTACAGAAGAGACCCAGTACTTC. Translating gives CASSPKTTEETQYF.

The V gene is TRBV7-7, the J gene TRBJ2-5, with 10 nucleotides matching TRBD2. CDR3 length equals 18 residues. CDR1 and CDR2 from the germline V gene are SSHAT and FNYEAQ (reference sequence). V lost 5 bases to trimming and J lost 5 bases; unmatched junction nucleotides: 17. The DNA of the CDR3 is TGTGCCAGCAGCACTCAGCCGTTTTTAGCGGGGGGTGGTGAGACCCAGTACTTC. Its translation: CASSTQPFLAGGGETQYF.

J is TRBJ1-3 and V is TRBV6-1, with 8 bases identical to TRBD1. Losses at the gene ends were 4 bases for V and 0 bases for J; bases not matched to a gene: 5. This CDR3 is 16 amino acids long. Per the germline V gene, CDR1 is MNHNS and CDR2 is SASEGT. CDR3 amino acids: CASSVTGASSGNTIYF. The DNA for the CDR3 is TGTGCCAGCAGTGTGACAGGGGCAAGCTCTGGAAACACCATATATTTT.